Below, 5 T cell receptor beta chains from the same sample are listed, as sequenced in a study of response to subunit inactivated influenza vaccine. A single record per CDR3 protein comes from TCRdb applying MiXCR to the RT-PCR reads. The profile covers under 200,000 distinct CDR3 sequences, with 9.5% to 13% appearing a single time and around 12% taken by the ten largest. Sequencing was performed on non-naive T cells sorted from PBMCs, taken 45 days after vaccination. These receptors originate from a man aged 45-65 years who received an inactivated influenza vaccine.

This clonotype occurred a few times. The chain recombines TRBV20-1 with TRBJ1-2; 7 bases are a match to TRBD1. There are 14 residues in the CDR3. Trimming cost V 8 bases and J 4 bases; bases outside gene matches: 13. Germline V gene data show CDR1 as DFQATT and CDR2 as SNEGSKA (reference sequence). CDR3 nucleotide sequence: TGCAGTCTCCGGGACAGAGGCACACTCTATGGCTACACCTTC. Amino acid sequence: CSLRDRGTLYGYTF.

This clonotype was seen at least ten times. A read error may produce the germline difference seen at one junction end. The CDR3 loop is CASGGTGYQYKDF. The CDR3, as DNA: TGTGCCAGCGGAGGGACAGGATACCAGTACAAGGACTTC. The rearrangement joins TRBV6-2 or TRBV6-3 to TRBJ2-5; 8 bases are shared with TRBD1. Germline V gene data show CDR1 as MNHEY and CDR2 as SVGEGT. The CDR3 runs 13 residues.

There are many counts of this clonotype. The chain joins TRBV5-1 to TRBJ1-1; tentative D call: TRBD1 (5 bases). The CDR3 is 14 residues long. Germline values: CDR1 SGHRS, CDR2 YFSETQ. The germline V and J ends were trimmed by 7 bases and 3 bases, with 16 bases remaining between them. CDR3 bases: TGCGCCAGCGCCCAGGGTAGGGATGACACTGAAGCTTTCTTT. It codes for CASAQGRDDTEAFF.

This clonotype was observed a few times. The chain joins TRBV15 to TRBJ2-1; a weak D match, TRBD1 (6 bases). Germline V gene lookup returns CDR1 LNHNV and CDR2 YYDKDF (reference sequence). The CDR3 sequence is 13 residues long. Deletions cut 0 bases from V and 9 bases from J, with 9 bases between. In DNA form, the CDR3 reads TGTGCCACCAGCAGAGATTGGGGGCCTGAGCAGTTCTTC. Translation gives CATSRDWGPEQFF.

This clonotype was detected only a few times. This chain uses TRBV5-1 with TRBJ2-7, with D unclear. The germline V gene encodes CDR1 SGHRS and CDR2 YFSETQ. This CDR3 has 16 residues. The V gene lost 1 base and the J gene lost 2 bases, with 16 bases spanning the gap. CDR3 nucleotide sequence: TGCGCCAGCAGCTTGAATGGAGCAATGCCTCCCTACGAGCAGTACTTC. It translates to CASSLNGAMPPYEQYF.